The present entry profiles one T cell receptor (beta chain) with its context. V lost 0 bases to trimming and J lost 1 base, with 5 bases between them. Germline V gene data show CDR1 as MNHEY and CDR2 as SMNVEV (reference sequence). CDR3 length: 14 amino acids. This entry comes from a study of cytomegalovirus exposure and HLA in healthy donors. This PCR relied on a set of 60 Vbeta primers and 13 Jbeta primers. The data were produced by immunoSEQ multiplex PCR, yet TCRdb's version contains in-frame clones alone and is incomplete. The data contain approximately 170,000 clones, roughly 80% of them singletons.

This TCR derives from a man aged 50-59 years in good health and CMV-seropositive. This rearrangement joins TRBV27 to TRBJ2-3; D is ambiguous. The sample consisted of PBMCs. The CDR3 DNA reads TGTGCCAGCAGTTTATCCCGGGGCACAGATACGCAGTATTTT. Translated: CASSLSRGTDTQYF.